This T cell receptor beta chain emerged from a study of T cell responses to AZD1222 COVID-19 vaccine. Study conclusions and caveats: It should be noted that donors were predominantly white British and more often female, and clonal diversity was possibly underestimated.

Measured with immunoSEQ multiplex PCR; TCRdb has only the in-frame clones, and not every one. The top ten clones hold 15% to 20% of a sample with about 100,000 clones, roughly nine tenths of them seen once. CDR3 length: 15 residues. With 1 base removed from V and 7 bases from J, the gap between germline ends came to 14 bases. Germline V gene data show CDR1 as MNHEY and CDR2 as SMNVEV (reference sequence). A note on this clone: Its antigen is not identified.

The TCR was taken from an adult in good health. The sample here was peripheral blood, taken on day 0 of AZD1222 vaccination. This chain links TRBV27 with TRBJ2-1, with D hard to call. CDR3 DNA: TGTGCCAGCAGTTTATTTGTGGTGGTGGGGAATGAGCAGTTCTTC. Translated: CASSLFVVVGNEQFF.